Listed here are 3 T cell receptor beta chains from one sample, sequenced in a study of B cell selection in AIRE deficiency. Some clones are missing from TCRdb's copy, which holds only in-frame ones; the method was immunoSEQ multiplex PCR. This sample has roughly 26,000 clones; about 90% occur once, and the top ten carry around 1.1%. Sorted regulatory T cells were CD4-positive, CD25-high and CD127-low or negative. Sequencing was done on a sample of CD4+CD25+ Tregs sorted from PBMCs. These TCRs come from a human donor in good health.

On this clone: The junction departs from germline at one end; a sequencing error may be responsible. The J gene is TRBJ2-3, the V gene TRBV7-9; no clear D. The CDR3 is made up of 11 amino acids. CDR1 and CDR2 from the germline V gene are SEHNR and FQNEAQ (reference sequence). The CDR3 DNA follows: TGTGCCAGCAGCTTAATGGGCCCGCTGAATTTT. Protein: CASSLMGPLNF.

The V and J genes are TRBV7-6 and TRBJ2-2; D unclear. The ends were cut back, 1 base at V and 2 bases at J, with 5 bases in the middle. CDR3 length equals 14 residues. CDR1 is SGHVS and CDR2 is FNYEAQ in the germline V gene. The CDR3 sequence: CASSLVGNTGELFF. The CDR3 DNA sequence: TGTGCCAGCAGCTTAGTTGGCAACACCGGGGAGCTGTTTTTT.

The chain links TRBV7-8 to TRBJ2-7; D could derive from TRBD1 or TRBD2 (6 bases each). This CDR3 has 15 residues. V shed 5 bases and J shed 1 base, with 15 bases lying between them. In germline, CDR1 is SGHVS, CDR2 FQNEAQ. CDR3 loop: CASSRRGTTSYEQYF. As DNA, the CDR3 is TGTGCCAGCAGCCGACGCGGGACAACATCCTACGAGCAGTACTTC. The full variable domain, in which reference TRBV7-8 and TRBJ2-7 provide the parts outside the CDR3, is GAGVSQSPRYKVAKRGQDVALRCDPISGHVSLFWYQQALGQGPEFLTYFQNEAQLDKSGLPSDRFFAERPEGSVSTLKIQRTQQEDSAVYLCASSRRGTTSYEQYFGPGTRLTVT.